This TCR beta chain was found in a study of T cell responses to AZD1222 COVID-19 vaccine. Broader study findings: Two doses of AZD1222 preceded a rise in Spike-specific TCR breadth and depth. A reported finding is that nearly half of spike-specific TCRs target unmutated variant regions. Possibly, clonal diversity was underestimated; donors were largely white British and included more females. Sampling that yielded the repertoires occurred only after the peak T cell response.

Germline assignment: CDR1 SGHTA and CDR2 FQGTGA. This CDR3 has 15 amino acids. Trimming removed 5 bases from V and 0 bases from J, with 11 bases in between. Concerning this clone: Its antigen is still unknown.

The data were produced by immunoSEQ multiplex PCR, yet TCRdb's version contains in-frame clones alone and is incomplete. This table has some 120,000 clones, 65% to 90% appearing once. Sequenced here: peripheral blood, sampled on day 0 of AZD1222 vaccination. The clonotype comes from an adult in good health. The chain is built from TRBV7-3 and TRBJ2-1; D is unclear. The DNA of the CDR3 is TGTGCCAGCAGCCCACCCGGCGCCTCCTACAATGAGCAGTTCTTC. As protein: CASSPPGASYNEQFF.